The 28 T cell receptor beta chains in this list originate from one sample, sequenced in a study of blood T cell repertoires in COVID-19. Libraries were prepared by immunoSEQ multiplex PCR; TCRdb keeps only in-frame clonotypes and omits some of them. The sample shows 130,000 to 150,000 clones, around 87% of them seen only once. The specimen sequenced was PBMCs or T cells enriched from blood (not recorded which). Source of these receptors: a middle-aged woman who had been exposed to COVID-19.

The rearrangement links TRBV5-1 to TRBJ1-1, with 8 bases fitting TRBD1. Germline loops: CDR1 SGHRS, CDR2 YFSETQ. V trimming: 0 bases; J trimming: 6 bases; junction bases outside the gene matches: 10. The CDR3 has 16 residues. The CDR3 nucleotides read TGCGCCAGCAGCTTGGCAGGACAGGGTCAGGGGCCTGAAGCTTTCTTT. This codes for CASSLAGQGQGPEAFF.

This clone came up a few times. The chain has TRBV7-9 and TRBJ1-4; D is ambiguous. Between the trimmed V and J ends, which lost 3 bases and 6 bases, there was a span of 14 bases. Germline CDR1 reads SEHNR; CDR2 reads FQNEAQ (reference sequence). The CDR3 is 15 residues long. In DNA form, the CDR3 reads TGTGCCAGCAGCTTTGGTCGGGGTAGAGATGAAAAACTGTTTTTT. It codes for CASSFGRGRDEKLFF.

The chain carries TRBV5-1 and TRBJ1-5; 7 bases fit TRBD1. The CDR3 covers 16 residues. With V trimmed by 2 bases and J by 3 bases, 8 bases remained unmatched. CDR1 SGHRS and CDR2 YFSETQ come from the germline V gene. CDR3 bases: TGCGCCAGCAGCTTTGGTCAGGGGGGCCCCAATCAGCCCCAGCATTTT. Residues: CASSFGQGGPNQPQHF. Supplemented by reference TRBV5-1 and TRBJ1-5, the full variable domain reads KAGVTQTPRYLIKTRGQQVTLSCSPISGHRSVSWYQQTPGQGLQFLFEYFSETQRNKGNFPGRFSGRQFSNSRSEMNVSTLELGDSALYLCASSFGQGGPNQPQHFGDGTRLSIL.

The chain carries TRBV3-1 (or the pseudogene TRBV3-2) and TRBJ1-6, with D perhaps TRBD1 (6 bases). The germline V gene encodes CDR1 LGHDT and CDR2 YNNKEL (reference sequence). With 1 base removed from V and 5 bases from J, the gap between germline ends came to 12 bases. This CDR3 has 16 residues. The CDR3 protein is CASSQAQGFDNSPLHF. The CDR3 DNA reads TGTGCCAGCAGCCAAGCTCAGGGGTTCGATAATTCACCCCTCCACTTT.

This chain joins TRBV19 and TRBJ2-1, with D possibly TRBD2 on 6 matching bases. The CDR3 covers 13 residues. Trimming shortened V by 3 bases and J by 6 bases, and 9 bases separated the two germline ends. CDR1 and CDR2 (germline): LNHDA, SQIVND (reference sequence). CDR3 residues: CASSMRGGNEQFF. CDR3 nucleotides: TGTGCCAGTAGTATGAGGGGAGGCAATGAGCAGTTCTTC. The full variable domain, in which reference TRBV19 and TRBJ2-1 provide the parts outside the CDR3, is DGGITQSPKYLFRKEGQNVTLSCEQNLNHDAMYWYRQDPGQGLRLIYYSQIVNDFQKGDIAEGYSVSREKKESFPLTVTSAQKNPTAFYLCASSMRGGNEQFFGPGTRLTVL.

This chain connects TRBV10-3 to TRBJ1-1, with 7 bases fitting TRBD1. This CDR3 is 13 amino acids long. J lost 7 bases, V lost 7 bases, and 9 bases had no gene match. In germline, CDR1 is ENHRY, CDR2 SYGVKD. The CDR3 reads CAIKGTASLEAFF. CDR3 nucleotides: TGTGCCATCAAGGGGACAGCCTCCCTTGAAGCTTTCTTT.

The CDR3 spells CASSSSGGLTHTQYF. The CDR3 nucleotides are TGTGCCAGCAGCTCTTCTGGAGGCCTTACACATACGCAGTATTTT. This chain uses TRBV7-8 with TRBJ2-3; tentatively, D is TRBD2 (5 bases). The CDR3 covers 15 residues. The V gene's germline CDR1 is SGHVS and CDR2 FQNEAQ. V lost 4 bases, J lost 7 bases, and 18 bases lay in between.

In the case of this clone: An end of the junction differs from the germline gene, which may be a read error. The rearrangement uses TRBV2 and TRBJ1-2, with D possibly TRBD1 on 6 matching bases. The germline V gene encodes CDR1 SNHLY and CDR2 FYNNEI. The CDR3 is 9 residues long. The DNA for the CDR3 is TGTGCCAGCAGTGCAGGGGCGCACTTC. Amino acid sequence: CASSAGAHF.

This clone was seen once. The J gene is TRBJ2-1, the V gene TRBV27, with 10 bases aligning to TRBD1. CDR1 is MNHEY and CDR2 is SMNVEV in the germline V gene (reference sequence). The CDR3 consists of 13 residues. V trimming: 6 bases; J trimming: 7 bases; junction bases outside the gene matches: 3. The CDR3 loop is CASSRDRGNEQFF. CDR3 DNA: TGTGCCAGCAGCCGGGACAGGGGTAATGAGCAGTTCTTC.

The CDR3 coding sequence is TGTGCCAGCAGTATTTCTGTCTCCTACGAGCAGTACTTC. Translating gives CASSISVSYEQYF. This rearrangement joins TRBV27 to TRBJ2-7, with D unclear. The CDR3 length is 13 residues. The V gene lost 5 bases and the J gene lost 0 bases, with 8 bases spanning the gap. The germline V gene has CDR1 MNHEY and CDR2 SMNVEV (reference sequence).

The rearrangement uses TRBV5-1 and TRBJ1-2; D is unclear. V shed 1 base and J shed 0 bases, with 7 bases lying between them. Germline V gives CDR1 SGHRS, CDR2 YFSETQ. This CDR3 comprises 14 residues. CDR3 protein: CASSLTVTNYGYTF. The CDR3 nucleotides are TGCGCCAGCAGCTTGACGGTTACTAACTATGGCTACACCTTC.

The gene calls are TRBV9 and TRBJ1-3; the D gene is possibly TRBD1 (6 bases). V dropped 0 bases and J dropped 0 bases, with 13 bases sitting between them. Germline assignment: CDR1 SGDLS and CDR2 YYNGEE. The CDR3 is 17 residues long. The DNA of the CDR3 is TGTGCCAGCAGCGTAGTGGACAGACAAAACTCTGGAAACACCATATATTTT. Protein product: CASSVVDRQNSGNTIYF.

In DNA, the CDR3 is TGTGCCAGCAGCTTCAGAGGGACAGGGGGCACCGGGGAGCTGTTTTTT. It encodes CASSFRGTGGTGELFF. This rearrangement joins TRBV7-3 to TRBJ2-2; TRBD1 agrees at 11 bases. The CDR3 is 16 amino acids. V lost 3 bases, J lost 4 bases, and 4 bases stayed unmatched. Germline V gene lookup returns CDR1 SGHTA and CDR2 FQGTGA. Variable domain in full (rest from reference TRBV7-3 and TRBJ2-2): GAGVSQTPSNKVTEKGKYVELRCDPISGHTALYWYRQSLGQGPEFLIYFQGTGAADDSGLPNDRFFAVRPEGSVSTLKIQRTERGDSAVYLCASSFRGTGGTGELFFGEGSRLTVL.

The V and J genes are TRBV7-3 and TRBJ2-7, with TRBD1 matching over 7 bases. The V and J ends lost 6 bases and 3 bases, in that order; junction bases with no gene match: 11. The CDR3 length is 15 residues. The germline V gene has CDR1 SGHTA and CDR2 FQGTGA. CDR3 protein: CASSLTGTVGYEQYF. CDR3 nucleotide sequence: TGTGCCAGCAGTTTGACCGGGACAGTAGGCTACGAGCAGTACTTC.

Only a few counts were recorded for this clone. The chain uses TRBV19 and TRBJ2-7, with 9 positions matching TRBD1. Germline loops: CDR1 LNHDA, CDR2 SQIVND (reference sequence). The CDR3 sequence is 16 residues long. The ends lost 3 bases at V and 3 bases at J; junction bases unmatched: 9. The CDR3 DNA follows: TGTGCCAGTAGTATGTTTACCTCGGGACAGGGCTACGAGCAGTACTTC. Translating gives CASSMFTSGQGYEQYF.

This chain links TRBV5-1 with TRBJ2-1, with no clear D. The CDR3 extends over 14 amino acids. With 4 bases removed from V and 0 bases from J, the gap between germline ends came to 8 bases. CDR1 SGHRS and CDR2 YFSETQ come from the germline V gene. The CDR3 here is CASSIHSSYNEQFF. Here the CDR3 DNA reads TGCGCCAGCAGCATCCATAGCTCCTACAATGAGCAGTTCTTC. The variable domain in full, completed from reference TRBV5-1 and TRBJ2-1, reads KAGVTQTPRYLIKTRGQQVTLSCSPISGHRSVSWYQQTPGQGLQFLFEYFSETQRNKGNFPGRFSGRQFSNSRSEMNVSTLELGDSALYLCASSIHSSYNEQFFGPGTRLTVL.

The V call is TRBV19, the J call TRBJ1-5, with D perhaps TRBD1 (6 bases). The CDR3 sequence is 12 residues long. CDR1 and CDR2 from the germline V gene are LNHDA and SQIVND (reference sequence). V was shortened by 11 bases and J by 7 bases, with 15 bases between the two germline ends. CDR3 DNA: TGTGCCTCCGGGGGGGGCGAGCAGCCCCAGCATTTT. It translates to CASGGGEQPQHF.

The V call is TRBV5-4, the J call TRBJ2-3; 8 bases are shared with TRBD1. The CDR3 has 15 residues. The germline V gene encodes CDR1 SGHNT and CDR2 YYREEE (reference sequence). With V trimmed by 4 bases and J by 3 bases, 7 bases remained unmatched. CDR3 nucleotides: TGTGCCAGCAGCAGTTTAGACAGGGGAACAGATACGCAGTATTTT. Its translation is CASSSLDRGTDTQYF.

The V gene is TRBV29-1, the J gene TRBJ2-5; the match to TRBD2 covers 8 bases. The CDR3 sequence is 16 residues long. With V trimmed by 2 bases and J by 5 bases, 13 bases remained unmatched. CDR1 SQVTM and CDR2 ANQGSEA come from the germline V gene. The CDR3 nucleotides are TGCAGCGTTGAAAGGGTCGCAGCGGGGGTACCGGAGACCCAGTACTTC. Protein sequence: CSVERVAAGVPETQYF.

This clone was observed a few times. The chain couples TRBV7-9 to TRBJ2-2; maybe TRBD1 (6 bases). CDR3 length equals 16 residues. V was clipped by 2 bases and J by 5 bases, with 15 bases between them. CDR1 is SEHNR, CDR2 FQNEAQ, per germline (reference sequence). This CDR3 is CASSLPPGARTGELFF. In DNA, the CDR3 is TGTGCCAGCAGCTTACCACCAGGGGCGAGGACCGGGGAGCTGTTTTTT. Supplemented by reference TRBV7-9 and TRBJ2-2, the full variable domain reads DTGVSQNPRHKITKRGQNVTFRCDPISEHNRLYWYRQTLGQGPEFLTYFQNEAQLEKSRLLSDRFSAERPKGSFSTLEIQRTEQGDSAMYLCASSLPPGARTGELFFGEGSRLTVL.

The J gene is TRBJ2-7, the V gene TRBV9, with TRBD2 identical over 11 bases. The CDR3 sequence is 18 residues long. V was pared by 4 bases and J by 2 bases, with 14 bases of the junction left unmatched. Germline V gives CDR1 SGDLS, CDR2 YYNGEE. The CDR3 sequence: CASSPAGISGGGTYEQYF. The CDR3 coding sequence is TGTGCCAGCAGCCCAGCGGGTATTAGCGGGGGGGGGACCTACGAGCAGTACTTC.

This clone occurred a few times. The chain recombines TRBV27 with TRBJ1-4; D unclear. This CDR3 is 17 amino acids long. The germline V and J ends were trimmed by 5 bases and 2 bases, with 18 bases remaining between them. In germline, CDR1 is MNHEY, CDR2 SMNVEV (reference sequence). The CDR3 is CASSPRPSVVTNEKLFF. The DNA for the CDR3 is TGTGCCAGCAGTCCCCGACCGAGCGTTGTGACTAATGAAAAACTGTTTTTT.

The CDR3 loop reads CSVEMTGGSGYTF. The CDR3 region has the DNA TGCAGCGTTGAGATGACAGGGGGGTCTGGCTACACCTTC. This chain links TRBV29-1 with TRBJ1-2; TRBD1 matches 9 bases. The germline V gene has CDR1 SQVTM and CDR2 ANQGSEA. The CDR3 spans 13 residues. The J segment lost 7 bases and the V segment lost 3 bases, leaving 6 bases of the junction unmatched.

The rearrangement joins TRBV2 to TRBJ1-2; D not resolved. The CDR3 runs 15 residues. V was clipped by 8 bases and J by 6 bases, with 22 bases between them. CDR1 and CDR2 from the germline V gene are SNHLY and FYNNEI. The CDR3 reads CASSDPGSREHGYTF. CDR3 DNA: TGTGCCAGCTCTGATCCGGGATCCCGAGAACATGGCTACACCTTC. Filled out from reference TRBV2 and TRBJ1-2, the complete variable domain reads EPEVTQTPSHQVTQMGQEVILRCVPISNHLYFYWYRQILGQKVEFLVSFYNNEISEKSEIFDDQFSVERPDGSNFTLKIRSTKLEDSAMYFCASSDPGSREHGYTFGSGTRLTVV.

The rearrangement links TRBV7-8 to TRBJ1-5; D gene uncertain. This CDR3 comprises 15 residues. The ends were cut back, 5 bases at V and 7 bases at J, with 18 bases in the middle. Germline V gene sequence: CDR1 SGHVS, CDR2 FQNEAQ. Written as DNA, the CDR3 is TGTGCCAGCAGCCCCTCGACTTACCCAATACAGCCCCAGCATTTT. It codes for CASSPSTYPIQPQHF.

This clone was observed once. This chain connects TRBV10-3 to TRBJ2-7, with 8 positions matching TRBD1. The junction had 8 bases not matched to a gene; V was cut back by 7 bases and J by 3 bases. This CDR3 has 14 amino acids. The germline gives CDR1 ENHRY, CDR2 SYGVKD. For the CDR3, the DNA is TGTGCCATCAACCAAGACAGGGGAGTCTACGAGCAGTACTTC. This codes for CAINQDRGVYEQYF.

The table lists this clone with a count of one. The gene calls are TRBV4-1 and TRBJ1-2; 10 nucleotides match TRBD1. J gave up 10 bases and V 1 base, and 6 bases lay outside the gene matches. The CDR3 is made up of 14 amino acids. Germline CDR1 reads MGHRA; CDR2 reads YSYEKL. CDR3 nucleotide sequence: TGCGCCAGCAGCCAAGTAGGGGACAGGGGCGCCTACACCTTC. Translation: CASSQVGDRGAYTF.

The rearrangement joins TRBV19 to TRBJ1-2, with 8 positions matching TRBD1. Germline CDR1 LNHDA, CDR2 SQIVND (reference sequence). This CDR3 spans 15 amino acids. With V trimmed by 5 bases and J by 7 bases, 12 bases remained unmatched. This CDR3 reads CASSVDRGGPGGYTF. Written as DNA, the CDR3 is TGTGCCAGTAGTGTCGACAGGGGTGGCCCTGGTGGCTACACCTTC.